This entry is about one TCR beta chain. Its antigen is currently unknown. These data are taken from a study of blood T cells in healthy people across ages. General study results and limits: Measured against age, TCR beta diversity per million T cells decreased in a roughly linear manner.

The use of a sample-barcoded 5' primer and a J-beta primer mix characterized a second PCR of roughly 6 to 11 cycles. TCRdb re-called the 5' RACE reads through MiXCR, storing one row per CDR3 protein. This sample has some 1,000,000 distinct CDR3 sequences, with almost 25% found just once. At least 6 million PBMCs were isolated per sample. Trimming pared 3 bases from V and 2 bases from J, leaving 10 bases between. The germline V gene encodes CDR1 SQVTM and CDR2 ANQGSEA. The CDR3 totals 13 residues. These data were also filed under a second study, of T cells of mothers and their children. Turning to that study: Related mother-child pairs shared slightly more overlap than unrelated pairs, but the difference was non-significant.

The rearrangement uses TRBV29-1 and TRBJ1-2; D is unresolved. The source is a girl aged 2 to 10 in good health. Sequencing was carried out using blood. CDR3 loop: CSVDVRENYGYTF. The CDR3 nucleotides are TGCAGCGTTGATGTCCGGGAGAACTATGGCTACACCTTC. Using reference TRBV29-1 and TRBJ1-2 for the parts outside the CDR3, the full variable domain is SAVISQKPSRDICQRGTSLTIQCQVDSQVTMMFWYRQQPGQSLTLIATANQGSEATYESGFVIDKFPISRPNLTFSTLTVSNMSPEDSSIYLCSVDVRENYGYTFGSGTRLTVV.